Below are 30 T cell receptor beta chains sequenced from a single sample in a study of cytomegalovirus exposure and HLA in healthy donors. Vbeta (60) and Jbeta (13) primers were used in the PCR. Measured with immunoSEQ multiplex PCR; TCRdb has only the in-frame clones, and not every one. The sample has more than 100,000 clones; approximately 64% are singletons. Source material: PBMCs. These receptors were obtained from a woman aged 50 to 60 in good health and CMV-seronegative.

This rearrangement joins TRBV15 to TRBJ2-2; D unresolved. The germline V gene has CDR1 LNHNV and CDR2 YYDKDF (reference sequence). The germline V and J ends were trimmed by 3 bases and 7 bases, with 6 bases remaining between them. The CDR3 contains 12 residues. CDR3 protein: CATSRALGELFF. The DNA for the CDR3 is TGTGCCACCAGCAGGGCTCTCGGGGAGCTGTTTTTT.

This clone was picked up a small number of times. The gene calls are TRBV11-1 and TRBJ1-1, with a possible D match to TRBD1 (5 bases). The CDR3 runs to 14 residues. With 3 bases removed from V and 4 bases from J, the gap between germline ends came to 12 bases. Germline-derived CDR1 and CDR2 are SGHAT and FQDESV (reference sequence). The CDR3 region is CASSFSTGGTEAFF. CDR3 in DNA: TGTGCCAGCAGCTTTTCTACAGGCGGCACTGAAGCTTTCTTT. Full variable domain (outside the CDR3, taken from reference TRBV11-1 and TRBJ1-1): EAEVAQSPRYKITEKSQAVAFWCDPISGHATLYWYRQILGQGPELLVQFQDESVVDDSQLPKDRFSAERLKGVDSTLKIQPAELGDSAMYLCASSFSTGGTEAFFGQGTRLTVV.

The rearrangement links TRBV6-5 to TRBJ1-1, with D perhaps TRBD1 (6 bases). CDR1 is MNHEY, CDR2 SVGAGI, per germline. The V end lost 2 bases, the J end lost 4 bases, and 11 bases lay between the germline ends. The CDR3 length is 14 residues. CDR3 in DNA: TGTGCCAGCAGTTACACCACAGGGTCCACTGAAGCTTTCTTT. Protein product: CASSYTTGSTEAFF.

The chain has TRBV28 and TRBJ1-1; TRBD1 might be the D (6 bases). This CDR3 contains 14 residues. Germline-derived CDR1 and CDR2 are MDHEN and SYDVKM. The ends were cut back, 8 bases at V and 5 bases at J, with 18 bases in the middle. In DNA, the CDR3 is TGTGCCAGCTTAGGGGCGACAGGCGTAACTGAAGCTTTCTTT. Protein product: CASLGATGVTEAFF.

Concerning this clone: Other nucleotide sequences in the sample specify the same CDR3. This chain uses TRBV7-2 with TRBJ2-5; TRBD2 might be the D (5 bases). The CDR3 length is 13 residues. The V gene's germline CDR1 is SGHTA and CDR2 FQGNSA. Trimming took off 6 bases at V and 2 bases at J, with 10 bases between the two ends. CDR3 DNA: TGTGCCAGCAGTAGAGGCGGGCAAGAGACCCAGTACTTC. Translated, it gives CASSRGGQETQYF.

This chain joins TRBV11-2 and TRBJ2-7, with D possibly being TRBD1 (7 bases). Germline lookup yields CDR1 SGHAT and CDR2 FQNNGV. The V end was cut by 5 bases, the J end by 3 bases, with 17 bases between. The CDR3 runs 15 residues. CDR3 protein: CASSLTDQGGYEQYF. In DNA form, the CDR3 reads TGTGCCAGCAGCCTTACTGACCAGGGGGGCTACGAGCAGTACTTC.

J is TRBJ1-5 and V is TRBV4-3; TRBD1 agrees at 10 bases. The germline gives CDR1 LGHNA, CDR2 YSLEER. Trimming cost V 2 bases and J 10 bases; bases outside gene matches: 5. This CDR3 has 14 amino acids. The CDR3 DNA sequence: TGCGCCAGCAGCCAAACCGGGACAGGGGCTCCCCAGCATTTT. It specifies CASSQTGTGAPQHF.

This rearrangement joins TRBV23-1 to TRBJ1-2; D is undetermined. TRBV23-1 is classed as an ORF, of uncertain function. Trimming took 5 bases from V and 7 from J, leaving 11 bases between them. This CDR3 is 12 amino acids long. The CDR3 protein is CASSVPPCGYTF. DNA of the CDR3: TGCGCCAGCAGTGTCCCCCCCTGTGGCTACACCTTC.

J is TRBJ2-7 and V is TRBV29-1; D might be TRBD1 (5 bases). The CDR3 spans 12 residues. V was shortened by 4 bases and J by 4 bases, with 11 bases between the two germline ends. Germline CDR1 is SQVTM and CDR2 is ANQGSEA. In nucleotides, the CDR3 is TGCAGCGTTGGATCAGGGCGATACGAGCAGTACTTC. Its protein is CSVGSGRYEQYF.

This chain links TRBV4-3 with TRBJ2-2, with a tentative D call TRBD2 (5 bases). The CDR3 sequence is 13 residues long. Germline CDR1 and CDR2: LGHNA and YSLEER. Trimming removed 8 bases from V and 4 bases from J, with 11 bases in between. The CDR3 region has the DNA TGCGCCAGCCGTCCCGGGGTCACCGGGGAGCTGTTTTTT. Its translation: CASRPGVTGELFF.

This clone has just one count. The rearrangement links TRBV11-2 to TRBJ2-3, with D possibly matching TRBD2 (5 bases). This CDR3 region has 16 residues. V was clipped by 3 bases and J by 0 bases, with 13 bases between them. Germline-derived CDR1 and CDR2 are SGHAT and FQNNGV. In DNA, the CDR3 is TGTGCCAGCAGCTTTGTCGGACTGTGGAGCACAGATACGCAGTATTTT. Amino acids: CASSFVGLWSTDTQYF.

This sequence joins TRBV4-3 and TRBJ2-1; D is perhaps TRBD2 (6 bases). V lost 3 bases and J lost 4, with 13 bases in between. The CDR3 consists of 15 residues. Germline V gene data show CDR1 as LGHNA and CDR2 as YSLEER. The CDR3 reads CASSHHGSGYNEQFF. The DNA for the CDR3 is TGCGCCAGCAGCCATCACGGTAGCGGTTACAATGAGCAGTTCTTC.

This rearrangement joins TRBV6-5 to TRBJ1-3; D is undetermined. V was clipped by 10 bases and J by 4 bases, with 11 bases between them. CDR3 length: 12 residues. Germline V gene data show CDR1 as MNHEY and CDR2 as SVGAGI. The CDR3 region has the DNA TGTGCCACCGCAAGCCCCGGAAACACCATATATTTT. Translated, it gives CATASPGNTIYF.

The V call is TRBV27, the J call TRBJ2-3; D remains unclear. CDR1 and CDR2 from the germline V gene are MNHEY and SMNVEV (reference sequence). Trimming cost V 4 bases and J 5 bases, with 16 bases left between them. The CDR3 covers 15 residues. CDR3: CASSYRLPAQDTQYF. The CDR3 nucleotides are TGTGCCAGCAGTTACCGACTTCCTGCACAAGATACGCAGTATTTT.

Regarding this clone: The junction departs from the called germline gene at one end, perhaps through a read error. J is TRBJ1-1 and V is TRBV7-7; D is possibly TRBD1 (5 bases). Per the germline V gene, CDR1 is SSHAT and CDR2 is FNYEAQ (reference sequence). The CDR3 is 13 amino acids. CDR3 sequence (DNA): TGTGCTAGCAGCTTACAGGCAGACACTGAAGCTTTCTTT. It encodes CASSLQADTEAFF.

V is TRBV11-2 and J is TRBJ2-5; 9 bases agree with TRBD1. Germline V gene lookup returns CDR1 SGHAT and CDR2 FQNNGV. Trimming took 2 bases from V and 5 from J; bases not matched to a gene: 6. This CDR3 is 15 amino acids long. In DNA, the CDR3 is TGTGCCAGCAGCTTAAGAACAGGGGGCCGGGAGACCCAGTACTTC. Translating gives CASSLRTGGRETQYF.

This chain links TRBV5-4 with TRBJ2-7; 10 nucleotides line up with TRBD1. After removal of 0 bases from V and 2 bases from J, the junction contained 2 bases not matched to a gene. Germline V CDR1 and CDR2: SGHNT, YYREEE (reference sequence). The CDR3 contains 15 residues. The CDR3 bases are TGTGCCAGCAGCTTGGAAGGGACAGGGGCCTACGAGCAGTACTTC. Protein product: CASSLEGTGAYEQYF.

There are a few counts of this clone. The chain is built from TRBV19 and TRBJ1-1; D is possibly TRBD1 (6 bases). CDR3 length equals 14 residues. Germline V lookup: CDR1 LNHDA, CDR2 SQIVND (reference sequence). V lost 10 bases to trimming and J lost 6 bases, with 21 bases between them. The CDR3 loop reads CATRAREDSPEAFF. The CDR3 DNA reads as TGTGCCACCCGTGCCCGTGAGGACAGCCCTGAAGCTTTCTTT.

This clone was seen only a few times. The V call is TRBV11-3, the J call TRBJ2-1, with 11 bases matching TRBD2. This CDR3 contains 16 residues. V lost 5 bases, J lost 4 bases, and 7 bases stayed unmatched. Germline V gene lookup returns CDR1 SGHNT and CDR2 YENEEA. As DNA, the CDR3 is TGTGCCAGCAGCGACTGGACTAGCGGGCTTTACAATGAGCAGTTCTTC. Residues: CASSDWTSGLYNEQFF.

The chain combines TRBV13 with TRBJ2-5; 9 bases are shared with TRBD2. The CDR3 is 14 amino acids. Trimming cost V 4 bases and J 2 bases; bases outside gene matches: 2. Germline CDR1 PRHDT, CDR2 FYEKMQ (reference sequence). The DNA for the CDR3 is TGTGCCAGCAGCTGGAGCGGGGGGCAAGAGACCCAGTACTTC. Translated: CASSWSGGQETQYF. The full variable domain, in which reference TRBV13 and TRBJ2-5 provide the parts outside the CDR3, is AAGVIQSPRHLIKEKRETATLKCYPIPRHDTVYWYQQGPGQDPQFLISFYEKMQSDKGSIPDRFSAQQFSDYHSELNMSSLELGDSALYFCASSWSGGQETQYFGPGTRLLVL.

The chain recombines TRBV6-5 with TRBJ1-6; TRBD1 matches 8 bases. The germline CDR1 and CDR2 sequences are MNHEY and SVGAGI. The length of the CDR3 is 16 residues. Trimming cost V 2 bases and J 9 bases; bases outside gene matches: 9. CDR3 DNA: TGTGCCAGCAGTTACAGCCCCAGGGGGCCCGTTTCACCCCTCCACTTT. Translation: CASSYSPRGPVSPLHF.

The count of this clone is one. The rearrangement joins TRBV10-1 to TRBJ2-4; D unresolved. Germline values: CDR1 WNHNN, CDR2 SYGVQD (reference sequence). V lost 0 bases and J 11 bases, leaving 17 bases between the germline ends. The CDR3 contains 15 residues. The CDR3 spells CASSESVGVGSFQYF. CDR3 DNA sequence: TGCGCCAGCAGTGAGTCTGTGGGCGTGGGTTCTTTTCAGTACTTC.

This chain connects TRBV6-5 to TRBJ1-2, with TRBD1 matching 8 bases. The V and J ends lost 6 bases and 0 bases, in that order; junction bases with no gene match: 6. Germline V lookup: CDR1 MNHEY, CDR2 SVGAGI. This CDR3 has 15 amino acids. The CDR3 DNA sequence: TGTGCCAGCAGAAAGGACAGGGATACTAACTATGGCTACACCTTC. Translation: CASRKDRDTNYGYTF.

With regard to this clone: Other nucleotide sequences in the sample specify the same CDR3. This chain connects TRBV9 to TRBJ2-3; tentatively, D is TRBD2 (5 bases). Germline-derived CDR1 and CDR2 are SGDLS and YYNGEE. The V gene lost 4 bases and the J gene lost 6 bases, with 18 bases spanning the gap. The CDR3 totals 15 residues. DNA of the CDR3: TGTGCCAGCAGCCCACCGCCTGCTAGCTCCGATACGCAGTATTTT. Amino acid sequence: CASSPPPASSDTQYF.

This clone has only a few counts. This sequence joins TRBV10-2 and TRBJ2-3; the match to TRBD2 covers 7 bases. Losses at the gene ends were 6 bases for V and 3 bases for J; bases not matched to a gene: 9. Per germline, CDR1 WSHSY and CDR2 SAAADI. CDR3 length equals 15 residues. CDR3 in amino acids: CASRRTSEKTDTQYF. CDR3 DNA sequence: TGCGCCAGCAGACGAACTAGCGAAAAGACAGATACGCAGTATTTT.

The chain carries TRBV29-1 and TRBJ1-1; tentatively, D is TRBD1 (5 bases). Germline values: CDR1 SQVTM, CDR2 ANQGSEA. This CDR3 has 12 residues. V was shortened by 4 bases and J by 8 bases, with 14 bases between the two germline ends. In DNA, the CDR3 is TGCAGCGTTGGATCGGAGGGGCGGGAAGCTTTCTTT. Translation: CSVGSEGREAFF.

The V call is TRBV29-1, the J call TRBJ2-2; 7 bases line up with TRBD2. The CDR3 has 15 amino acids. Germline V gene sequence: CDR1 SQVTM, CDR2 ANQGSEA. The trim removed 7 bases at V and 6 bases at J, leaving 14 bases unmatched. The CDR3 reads CSAHGSGSRSGELFF. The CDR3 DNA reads TGCAGCGCCCACGGTAGCGGGTCCCGGTCCGGGGAGCTGTTTTTT.

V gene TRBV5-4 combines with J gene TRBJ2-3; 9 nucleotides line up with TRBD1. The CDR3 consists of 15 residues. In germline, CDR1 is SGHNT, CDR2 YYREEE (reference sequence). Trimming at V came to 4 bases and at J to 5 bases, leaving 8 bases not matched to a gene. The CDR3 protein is CASSLDRGIEDTQYF. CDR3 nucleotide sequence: TGTGCCAGCAGCCTAGACAGGGGGATTGAAGATACGCAGTATTTT.

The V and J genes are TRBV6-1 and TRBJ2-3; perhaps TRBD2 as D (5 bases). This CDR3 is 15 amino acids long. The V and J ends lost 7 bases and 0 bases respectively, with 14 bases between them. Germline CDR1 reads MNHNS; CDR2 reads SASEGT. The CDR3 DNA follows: TGTGCCAGCACACTACTAGGCCCAAGCACAGATACGCAGTATTTT. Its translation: CASTLLGPSTDTQYF.

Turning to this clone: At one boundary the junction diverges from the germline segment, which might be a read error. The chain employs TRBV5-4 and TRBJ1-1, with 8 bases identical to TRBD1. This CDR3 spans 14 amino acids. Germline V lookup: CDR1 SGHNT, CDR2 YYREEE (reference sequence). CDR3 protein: CASSSQGVKTEAFF. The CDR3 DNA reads TGTGCCAGCAGCTCACAGGGGGTGAAGACTGAAGCTTTCTTT.